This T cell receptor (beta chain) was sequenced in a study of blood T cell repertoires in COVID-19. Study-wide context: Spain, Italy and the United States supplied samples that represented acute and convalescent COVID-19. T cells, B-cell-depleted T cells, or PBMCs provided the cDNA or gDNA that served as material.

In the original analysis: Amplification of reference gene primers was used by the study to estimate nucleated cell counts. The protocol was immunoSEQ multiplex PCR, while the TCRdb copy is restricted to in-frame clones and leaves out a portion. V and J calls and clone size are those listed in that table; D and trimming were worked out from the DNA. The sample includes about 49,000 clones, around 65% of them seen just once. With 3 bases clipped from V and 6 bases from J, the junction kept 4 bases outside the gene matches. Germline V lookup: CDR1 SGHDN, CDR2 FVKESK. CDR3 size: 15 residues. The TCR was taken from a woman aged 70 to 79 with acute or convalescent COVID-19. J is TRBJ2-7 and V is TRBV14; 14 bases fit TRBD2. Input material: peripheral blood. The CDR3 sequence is CASSQGLAGEVEQYF. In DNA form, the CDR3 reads TGTGCCAGCAGCCAGGGACTAGCGGGAGAAGTCGAGCAGTACTTC.